A selection of T cell receptor beta chains follows, all from one sample in a study of blood T cell repertoires in COVID-19. Profiled with immunoSEQ multiplex PCR; TCRdb holds only in-frame clones, not every one. Of more than 150,000 clones in the sample, roughly four fifths were seen once. Sequencing was carried out using peripheral blood. These receptors came from a woman in her thirties or forties with acute or convalescent COVID-19. Each CDR3 is given with its conserved first and last residue. The D gene is left open where the match is weak. Some rows have no size entry. The others give once, few or many, or a class for an expanded clone.

TRBV18	16	once	TRBD1	TRBJ1-5	CASSPGETGGDQPQHF	TGTGCCAGCTCACCAGGGGAAACAGGGGGGGATCAGCCCCAGCATTTT
TRBV4-1	18	NA	TRBD2	TRBJ2-1	CASSQAPGLAVSYNEQFF	TGCGCCAGCAGCCAAGCCCCGGGACTAGCGGTTTCCTACAATGAGCAGTTCTTC
TRBV2	14	NA	TRBD2	TRBJ2-1	CASGRGGSYNEQFF	TGTGCCAGCGGTCGGGGGGGATCCTACAATGAGCAGTTCTTC
TRBV5-1	16	many	NA	TRBJ1-6	CASSLAGGGQNSPLHF	TGCGCCAGCAGCTTGGCCGGGGGGGGCCAAAATTCACCCCTCCACTTT
TRBV5-1	12	NA	NA	TRBJ2-7	CASSLVGFEQYF	TGCGCCAGCAGCTTGGTCGGGTTCGAGCAGTACTTC
TRBV18	18	NA	NA	TRBJ1-3	CASSPPGHAPNSGNTIYF	TGTGCCAGCTCACCGCCGGGACACGCGCCCAACTCTGGAAACACCATATATTTT
TRBV28	13	once	NA	TRBJ1-2	CASSYRANYGYTF	TGTGCCAGCAGTTACAGGGCTAACTATGGCTACACCTTC
TRBV5-4	13	NA	TRBD2	TRBJ2-7	CASSSGGVYEQYF	TGTGCCAGCAGCTCTGGGGGGGTTTACGAGCAGTACTTC
TRBV28	15	NA	NA	TRBJ1-2	CASYSTGTPNYGYTF	TGTGCCAGCTATAGTACCGGGACACCGAACTATGGCTACACCTTC
TRBV11-2	13	few	TRBD1	TRBJ2-1	CASRQTGDNEQFF	TGTGCCAGCAGACAGACAGGGGACAATGAGCAGTTCTTC
TRBV5-5	13	NA	NA	TRBJ2-2	CASSLWSTGELFF	TGTGCCAGCAGCTTGTGGAGCACCGGGGAGCTGTTTTTT
TRBV5-6	15	NA	TRBD1	TRBJ1-5	CASSPQGGLNQPQHF	TGTGCCAGCAGCCCTCAAGGGGGCCTCAATCAGCCCCAGCATTTT
TRBV3-1/TRBV3-2	15	NA	TRBD2	TRBJ2-3	CASSPGLGGTDTQYF	TGTGCCAGCAGCCCTGGACTAGGGGGCACAGATACGCAGTATTTT
TRBV12-3/TRBV12-4	13	NA	NA	TRBJ1-5	CASSYREAQPQHF	TGTGCCAGCAGTTACAGGGAAGCTCAGCCCCAGCATTTT
TRBV14	15	NA	NA	TRBJ2-5	CASSHSGGPAETQYF	TGTGCCAGCAGCCACTCAGGGGGGCCAGCGGAGACCCAGTACTTC
TRBV4-2	14	NA	NA	TRBJ1-4	CASSQGRFNEKLFF	TGTGCCAGCAGCCAAGGGCGGTTTAATGAAAAACTGTTTTTT
TRBV5-1	15	once	TRBD1	TRBJ1-6	CASSLATGGNSPLHF	TGCGCCAGCAGCTTGGCCACAGGGGGAAATTCACCCCTCCACTTT
TRBV19	13	NA	TRBD1	TRBJ2-5	CASSFGQGETQYF	TGTGCCAGTAGTTTCGGACAGGGGGAGACCCAGTACTTC
TRBV5-1	16	NA	NA	TRBJ1-3	CASSLVGGARGNTIYF	TGCGCCAGCAGCTTGGTGGGGGGGGCGCGTGGAAACACCATATATTTT
TRBV28	13	NA	NA	TRBJ1-1	CASSFSPNTEAFF	TGTGCCAGCAGTTTCTCCCCGAACACTGAAGCTTTCTTT
TRBV30	14	NA	TRBD1	TRBJ1-6	CASNQGAGNSPLHF	TGTGCCTCTAACCAGGGGGCGGGTAATTCACCCCTCCACTTT
TRBV30	13	NA	NA	TRBJ1-1	CAWSVDRNTEAFF	TGTGCCTGGAGTGTCGATAGGAACACTGAAGCTTTCTTT
TRBV9	18	once	NA	TRBJ2-3	CASSVDGTGGGPTDTQYF	TGTGCCAGCAGCGTAGACGGCACAGGGGGGGGGCCAACAGATACGCAGTATTTT
TRBV30	13	NA	NA	TRBJ1-3	CAWSVIHGNTIYF	TGTGCCTGGAGTGTAATACATGGAAACACCATATATTTT
TRBV18	16	NA	TRBD1	TRBJ1-3	CASSELPGGVGNTIYF	TGTGCCAGCTCAGAGCTCCCAGGGGGCGTTGGAAACACCATATATTTT
TRBV5-1	14	once	NA	TRBJ2-2	CASSLDRYTGELFF	TGCGCCAGCAGCTTGGACCGGTACACCGGGGAGCTGTTTTTT
TRBV6-5	13	NA	TRBD2	TRBJ2-1	CASGLAGGGEQFF	TGTGCCAGCGGACTAGCGGGGGGGGGTGAGCAGTTCTTC
TRBV7-2	14	NA	NA	TRBJ2-7	CASSLTLTHIEQYF	TGTGCCAGCAGCCTAACCCTTACCCATATCGAGCAGTACTTC
TRBV27	13	NA	TRBD1	TRBJ1-3	CASIAGGCDTIYF	TGTGCCAGCATCGCAGGGGGCTGCGACACCATATATTTT
TRBV5-4	18	NA	TRBD1	TRBJ1-2	CASSPDAGTGRANYGYTF	TGTGCCAGCAGCCCCGACGCCGGGACAGGGAGAGCTAACTATGGCTACACCTTC
TRBV28	14	NA	NA	TRBJ2-7	CASSLVQGVHEQYF	TGTGCCAGCAGTTTGGTACAGGGTGTACACGAGCAGTACTTC
TRBV27	15	NA	NA	TRBJ2-1	CASSPSPRDYNEQFF	TGTGCCAGCAGTCCAAGCCCCAGGGATTACAATGAGCAGTTCTTC
TRBV12-3/TRBV12-4	13	NA	NA	TRBJ2-6	CASSSFGANVLTF	TGTGCCAGCAGTTCCTTTGGGGCCAACGTCCTGACTTTC
TRBV19	19	NA	NA	TRBJ1-1	CASSIRGSIAGGLNTEAFF	TGTGCCAGTAGTATTAGGGGTTCTATAGCGGGAGGACTAAACACTGAAGCTTTCTTT
TRBV2	14	NA	NA	TRBJ1-2	CASSELWGSYGYTF	TGTGCCAGCAGTGAACTTTGGGGCAGCTATGGCTACACCTTC
TRBV2	12	NA	NA	TRBJ2-2	CASRRGAGELFF	TGTGCCAGCAGGCGGGGCGCCGGGGAGCTGTTTTTT
TRBV2	13	NA	TRBD2	TRBJ2-7	CASMGGGTYEQYF	TGTGCCAGCATGGGGGGAGGGACCTACGAGCAGTACTTC